This T cell receptor beta chain comes out of a study of neoadjuvant anti-PD-1 for oral cavity cancer. Study-wide background: Nivolumab at 3 mg/kg was mostly given biweekly, three to four doses, pre-surgery. Around day 43, patients without progression received a fourth nivolumab dose before surgery.

Patients were newly diagnosed with stage II-IVA oral cavity squamous cell carcinoma without prior systemic or radiation treatment. V lost 1 base and J 2 bases, leaving 5 bases between the germline ends. CDR3 length: 13 amino acids. The germline gives CDR1 MGHRA, CDR2 YSYEKL. Most PBMC samples had 480 ng input DNA in six replicates. Here immunoSEQ multiplex PCR was the method, and the copy in TCRdb shows in-frame clones only, minus some. The sample has tens of thousands of clones; approximately 79% are singletons. This clonotype was obtained from a person aged 35 to 85 with oral cavity squamous cell carcinoma. The chain carries TRBV4-1 and TRBJ1-1; D gene unclear. The sample here was PBMCs, taken before nivolumab (anti-PD-1) treatment. CDR3: CASSQAPNTEAFF. The DNA for the CDR3 is TGCGCCAGCAGCCAAGCTCCCAACACTGAAGCTTTCTTT.